This is a list of T cell receptor beta chains from one sample in a study of control samples from healthy donors and cancer patients. The method was immunoSEQ multiplex PCR; TCRdb's version includes in-frame clones alone and lacks a portion of them. The data contain some 140,000 clones, approximately 90% of them singletons. Source material: blood. These receptors were collected from a woman under 40 in good health. CDR3s include the opening cysteine and the closing phenylalanine or tryptophan. The order of the fields is J gene, V gene, CDR3 protein.

J: TRBJ2-7; V: TRBV7-8; CDR3: CASSLSEQSYEQYF
J: TRBJ2-3; V: TRBV9; CDR3: CASSVGGGDPRGTDTQYF
J: TRBJ2-3; V: TRBV4-2; CDR3: CASALRPLTDTQYF
J: TRBJ1-5; V: TRBV9; CDR3: CASSVGQGSNQPQHF
J: TRBJ1-5; V: TRBV2; CDR3: CASSRPNQPQHF
J: TRBJ1-2; V: TRBV30; CDR3: CAWSVARDYGYTF
J: TRBJ2-7; V: TRBV5-1; CDR3: CASSLTGTGRHEQYF
J: TRBJ2-5; V: TRBV21-1; CDR3: CASTDDGQQDIQETQYF
J: TRBJ1-4; V: TRBV6-5; CDR3: CASNLQGHEKLFF
J: TRBJ2-1; V: TRBV5-1; CDR3: CASSPTRKGLAGGLGYNEQFF
J: TRBJ2-5; V: TRBV18; CDR3: CASSPLGQQETQYF
J: TRBJ1-5; V: TRBV15; CDR3: CATSSPGRQGAYNQPQHF
J: TRBJ1-6; V: TRBV13; CDR3: CASSLGAQNSPLHF
J: TRBJ1-1; V: TRBV7-2; CDR3: CASSSQRAGNTEAFF
J: TRBJ2-7; V: TRBV5-1; CDR3: CASSTGQGVSYEQYF
J: TRBJ2-3; V: TRBV15; CDR3: CATSSAGDRTDTQYF
J: TRBJ1-5; V: TRBV19; CDR3: CASRSGLYSNQPQHF
J: TRBJ2-1; V: TRBV5-1; CDR3: CASSLGGGGAGYNEQFF
J: TRBJ1-1; V: TRBV11-2; CDR3: CASSRRTGSNTEAFF
J: TRBJ2-7; V: TRBV6-5; CDR3: CASNPRDTSYEQYF
J: TRBJ2-1; V: TRBV11-2; CDR3: CASSSSRGGVAYNEQFF
J: TRBJ1-2; V: TRBV3-1/TRBV3-2; CDR3: CASSQEYGYTF
J: TRBJ2-3; V: TRBV24-1; CDR3: CATSPASGDMDTQYF
J: TRBJ1-5; V: TRBV6-5; CDR3: CASSYKAGYSNQPQHF
J: TRBJ1-6; V: TRBV30; CDR3: CAWSGQTGYNSPLHF
J: TRBJ2-2; V: TRBV19; CDR3: CASSKGTDPAGIGNTGELFF
J: TRBJ1-1; V: TRBV5-1; CDR3: CASSPEGTGFGTEAFF
J: TRBJ1-4; V: TRBV29-1; CDR3: CSVDGGTNEKLFF
J: TRBJ2-7; V: TRBV6-5; CDR3: CASRVAGEVGEQYF
J: TRBJ1-1; V: TRBV24-1; CDR3: CATSHGQGRTEAFF
J: TRBJ1-4; V: TRBV28; CDR3: CASNGNEKLFF
J: TRBJ2-1; V: TRBV29-1; CDR3: CSVDSAGGPRNEQFF
J: TRBJ1-1; V: TRBV5-6; CDR3: CASSHGPNTEAFF
J: TRBJ1-1; V: TRBV2; CDR3: CASSEWGVDTEAFF
J: TRBJ1-2; V: TRBV29-1; CDR3: CSAGTGAPYGYTF
J: TRBJ1-4; V: TRBV5-1; CDR3: CASSPTGDEKLFF
J: TRBJ2-1; V: TRBV2; CDR3: CASSGLGGTGYNEQFF
J: TRBJ2-3; V: TRBV4-2; CDR3: CASSQVLDRGSDTQYF